A single sample is the source of the 12 T cell receptor beta chains below, sequenced in a study of response to subunit inactivated influenza vaccine. TCRdb itself ran the RT-PCR reads through MiXCR, one entry per CDR3 protein. Altogether 600,000 to 700,000 distinct CDR3 sequences are present, approximately 15% being singletons, with the ten largest covering less than 8.5%. The material was PBMCs from blood, obtained around 15 days before vaccination. The receptor set was obtained from a man aged 50-59 years who received an inactivated influenza vaccine.

Concerning this clonotype: The DNA is omitted, as the CDR3 cannot be located on it reliably, and the CDR3 follows TCRdb's listing. This chain connects TRBV10-3 to TRBJ1-4; the table gives TRBD1 as D, unverified against the DNA. Germline V gene sequence: CDR1 ENHRY, CDR2 SYGVKD. The CDR3 comprises 15 residues, both ends counted. CDR3 sequence: CAIRGDRPWGKNCFF.

This clonotype was picked up a small number of times. The CDR3 spells CASTAPDGGQPYYEQYF. The CDR3 DNA sequence: TGCGCCAGCACAGCGCCTGATGGGGGACAGCCATACTACGAGCAGTACTTC. The rearrangement joins TRBV5-1 to TRBJ2-7; 7 positions agree with TRBD1. The CDR3 sequence is 17 residues long. Trimming cost V 6 bases and J 3 bases; bases outside gene matches: 18. Germline loops: CDR1 SGHRS, CDR2 YFSETQ.

The J gene is TRBJ2-1, the V gene TRBV6-1; 7 bases match TRBD1. Germline V gene sequence: CDR1 MNHNS, CDR2 SASEGT. This CDR3 is built from 16 residues. V shed 5 bases and J 2 bases; nucleotides not matched to a gene: 9. The CDR3 is CASSTQQGPTYNEQFF. The CDR3 coding sequence is TGTGCCAGCAGTACGCAACAGGGGCCAACCTACAATGAGCAGTTCTTC.

In this sample, this clonotype turned up a few times. CDR3 in DNA: TGTGCCAGCAGCCAAGGCCTCGGGGCGGTGCAGTTCTTC. It is translated as CASSQGLGAVQFF. The chain employs TRBV3-1 and TRBJ2-1; D assignment may be TRBD1 or TRBD2 (5 bases each). This CDR3 is built from 13 residues. V lost 1 base and J 12 bases, leaving 13 bases between the germline ends. Germline CDR1 reads LGHDT; CDR2 reads YNNKEL (reference sequence).

This clonotype was detected ten times or more. The chain joins TRBV29-1 to TRBJ1-1, with a tentative D call TRBD1 (6 bases). The CDR3 runs to 14 residues. V was cut by 6 bases and J by 0 bases, with 14 bases left in between. CDR1 and CDR2 from the germline V gene are SQVTM and ANQGSEA. The CDR3 protein is CSVRKGGLNTEAFF. CDR3 DNA sequence: TGCAGCGTCCGAAAGGGGGGCCTGAACACTGAAGCTTTCTTT.

A few counts support this clonotype. The chain has TRBV4-3 and TRBJ2-3; D gene ambiguous. Per germline, CDR1 LGHNA and CDR2 YSLEER. The length of the CDR3 is 14 residues. With 3 bases removed from V and 3 bases from J, the gap between germline ends came to 10 bases. The CDR3 spells CASSQGKRTDTQYF. Here the CDR3 DNA reads TGCGCCAGCAGCCAGGGGAAGAGGACAGATACGCAGTATTTT.

This clonotype was counted a few times. The V gene is TRBV2, the J gene TRBJ2-7; 9 bases align to TRBD1. This CDR3 is built from 13 residues. Per germline, CDR1 SNHLY and CDR2 FYNNEI. Trimming cost V 7 bases and J 3 bases; bases outside gene matches: 4. CDR3: CASILDRGYEQYF. The CDR3 region has the DNA TGTGCCAGCATTCTGGACAGGGGCTACGAGCAGTACTTC.

The chain links TRBV25-1 to TRBJ1-1; 7 nucleotides match TRBD1. The CDR3 consists of 14 residues. The germline gives CDR1 MGHDK, CDR2 SYGVNS. V shed 4 bases and J 4 bases; nucleotides not matched to a gene: 6. The CDR3 DNA is TGTGCCAGCAGTGGACAGGGCTTGAGCACTGAAGCTTTCTTT. This codes for CASSGQGLSTEAFF.

This clonotype came up a few times. The gene calls are TRBV20-1 and TRBJ2-7; 8 nucleotides match TRBD1. The CDR3 runs to 13 residues. The V gene's germline CDR1 is DFQATT and CDR2 SNEGSKA (reference sequence). The trim removed 7 bases at V and 1 base at J, leaving 6 bases unmatched. The CDR3 loop reads CSVPTGASYEQYF. In nucleotides, the CDR3 is TGCAGTGTCCCGACAGGGGCTTCCTACGAGCAGTACTTC.

V usage is TRBV10-3 and J usage is TRBJ2-7; 11 bases align to TRBD2. Trimming at V came to 5 bases and at J to 3 bases, leaving 9 bases not matched to a gene. The CDR3 runs to 16 residues. Germline loops: CDR1 ENHRY, CDR2 SYGVKD. Written as DNA, the CDR3 is TGTGCCATCAGTCCTACCGGGACTAGCGGACTCTACGAGCAGTACTTC. It codes for CAISPTGTSGLYEQYF.

This chain links TRBV12-3 or TRBV12-4 with TRBJ2-4, with D perhaps TRBD2 (7 bases). The ends were cut back, 3 bases at V and 4 bases at J, with 13 bases in the middle. The CDR3 extends over 15 amino acids. CDR3 sequence reads: CASSFLSGTKNIQYF. In DNA form, the CDR3 reads TGTGCCAGCAGTTTCCTCAGCGGGACAAAAAACATTCAGTACTTC.

This clonotype turned up a few times. CDR3 in DNA: TGTGCCAGCAGTAGGGTCCCCTACGAGCAGTACTTC. Residues: CASSRVPYEQYF. The chain combines TRBV28 with TRBJ2-7; D call uncertain. V gave up 5 bases and J gave up 2 bases, with 7 bases separating them. This CDR3 contains 12 residues. Germline loops: CDR1 MDHEN, CDR2 SYDVKM.